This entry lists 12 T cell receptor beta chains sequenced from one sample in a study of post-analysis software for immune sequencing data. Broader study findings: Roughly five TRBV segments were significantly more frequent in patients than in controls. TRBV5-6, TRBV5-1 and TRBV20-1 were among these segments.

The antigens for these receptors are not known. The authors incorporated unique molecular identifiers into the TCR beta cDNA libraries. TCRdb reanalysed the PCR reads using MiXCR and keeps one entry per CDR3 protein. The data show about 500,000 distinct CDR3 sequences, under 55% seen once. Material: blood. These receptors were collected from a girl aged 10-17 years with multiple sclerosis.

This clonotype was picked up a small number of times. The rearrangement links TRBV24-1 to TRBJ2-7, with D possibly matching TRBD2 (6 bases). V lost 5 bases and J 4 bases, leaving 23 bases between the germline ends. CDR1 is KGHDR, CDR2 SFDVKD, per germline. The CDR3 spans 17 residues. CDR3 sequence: CATSATDSGSRGYEQYF. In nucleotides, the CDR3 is TGTGCCACCAGTGCGACAGACTCGGGGTCCCGGGGGTACGAGCAGTACTTC.

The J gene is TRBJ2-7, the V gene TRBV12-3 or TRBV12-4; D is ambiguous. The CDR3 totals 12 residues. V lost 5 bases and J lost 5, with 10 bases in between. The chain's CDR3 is CASSDDRDEQYF. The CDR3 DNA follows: TGTGCCAGCAGTGACGACCGCGACGAGCAGTACTTC.

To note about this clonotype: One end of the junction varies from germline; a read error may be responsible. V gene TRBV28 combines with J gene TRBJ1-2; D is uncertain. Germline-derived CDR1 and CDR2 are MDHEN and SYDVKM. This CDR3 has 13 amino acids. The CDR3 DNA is TGTGCCGTACAGCCTGCGACCAACTATGGTTACACCTTC. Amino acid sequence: CAVQPATNYGYTF.

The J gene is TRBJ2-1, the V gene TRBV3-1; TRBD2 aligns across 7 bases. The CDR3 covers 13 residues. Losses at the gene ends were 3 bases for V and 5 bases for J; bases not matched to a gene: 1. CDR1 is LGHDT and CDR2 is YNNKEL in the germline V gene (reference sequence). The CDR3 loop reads CASSQGLHNEQFF. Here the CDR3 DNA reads TGTGCCAGCAGCCAGGGACTACACAATGAGCAGTTCTTC.

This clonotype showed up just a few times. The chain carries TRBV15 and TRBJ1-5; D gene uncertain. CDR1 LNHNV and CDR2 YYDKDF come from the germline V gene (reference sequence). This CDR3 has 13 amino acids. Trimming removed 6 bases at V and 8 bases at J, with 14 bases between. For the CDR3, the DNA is TGTGCCACCAGAACGTCCGGAACGGAGCCCCAGCATTTT. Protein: CATRTSGTEPQHF.

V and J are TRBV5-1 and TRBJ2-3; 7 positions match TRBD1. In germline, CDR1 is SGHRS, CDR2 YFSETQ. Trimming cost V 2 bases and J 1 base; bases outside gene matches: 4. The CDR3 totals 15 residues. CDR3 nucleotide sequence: TGCGCCAGCAGCTTACAGGGGTTGGGCACAGATACGCAGTATTTT. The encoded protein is CASSLQGLGTDTQYF. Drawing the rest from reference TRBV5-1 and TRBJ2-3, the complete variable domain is KAGVTQTPRYLIKTRGQQVTLSCSPISGHRSVSWYQQTPGQGLQFLFEYFSETQRNKGNFPGRFSGRQFSNSRSEMNVSTLELGDSALYLCASSLQGLGTDTQYFGPGTRLTVL.

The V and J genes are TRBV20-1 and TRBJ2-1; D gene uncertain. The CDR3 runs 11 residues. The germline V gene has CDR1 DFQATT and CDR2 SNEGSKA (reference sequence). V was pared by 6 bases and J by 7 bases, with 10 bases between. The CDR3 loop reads CSAKNLNEQFF. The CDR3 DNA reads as TGCAGTGCCAAAAACTTGAATGAGCAGTTCTTC.

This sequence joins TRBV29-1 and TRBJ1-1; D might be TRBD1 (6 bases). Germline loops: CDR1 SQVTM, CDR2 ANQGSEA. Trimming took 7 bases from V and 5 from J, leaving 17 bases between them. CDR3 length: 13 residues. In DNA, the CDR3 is TGCAGCGGCGGTGGGGGGGGCATAACTGAAGCTTTCTTT. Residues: CSGGGGGITEAFF.

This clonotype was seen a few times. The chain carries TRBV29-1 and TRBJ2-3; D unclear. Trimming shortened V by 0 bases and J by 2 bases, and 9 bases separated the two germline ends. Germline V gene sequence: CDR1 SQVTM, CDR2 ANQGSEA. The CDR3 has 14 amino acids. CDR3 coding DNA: TGCAGCGTTGAAGATCCCGTATTCACAGATACGCAGTATTTT. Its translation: CSVEDPVFTDTQYF.

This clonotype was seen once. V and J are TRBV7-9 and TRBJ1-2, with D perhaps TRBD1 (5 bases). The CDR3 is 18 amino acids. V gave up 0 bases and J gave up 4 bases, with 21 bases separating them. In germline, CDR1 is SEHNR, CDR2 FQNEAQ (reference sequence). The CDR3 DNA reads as TGTGCCAGCAGCTTAGCGCGAGATTCAGGGCTGGTTAGCTATGGCTACACCTTC. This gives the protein CASSLARDSGLVSYGYTF.

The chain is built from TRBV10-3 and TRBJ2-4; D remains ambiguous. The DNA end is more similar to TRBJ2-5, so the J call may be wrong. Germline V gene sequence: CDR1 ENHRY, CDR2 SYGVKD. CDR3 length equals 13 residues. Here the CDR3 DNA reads TGTGCCATCAGTGAGTCGGCATCGGAGACCCAGTACTTC. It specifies CAISESASETQYF.

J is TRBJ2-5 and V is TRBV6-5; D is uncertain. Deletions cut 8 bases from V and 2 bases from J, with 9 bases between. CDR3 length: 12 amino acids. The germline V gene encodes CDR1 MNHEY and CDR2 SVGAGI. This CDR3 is CASGNIQETQYF. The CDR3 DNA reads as TGTGCCAGCGGGAACATACAAGAGACCCAGTACTTC.